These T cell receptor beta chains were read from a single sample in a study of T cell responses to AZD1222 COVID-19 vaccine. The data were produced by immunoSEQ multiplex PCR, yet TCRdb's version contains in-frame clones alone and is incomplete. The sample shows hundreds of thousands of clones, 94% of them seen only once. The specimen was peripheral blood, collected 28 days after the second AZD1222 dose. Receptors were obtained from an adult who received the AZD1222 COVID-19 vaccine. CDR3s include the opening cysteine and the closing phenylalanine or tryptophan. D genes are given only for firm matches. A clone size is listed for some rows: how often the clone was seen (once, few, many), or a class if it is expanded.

cdr3_aa: CATNHNGELFF; cdr3_nt: TGTGCCACCAACCATAACGGGGAGCTGTTTTTT; v_call: TRBV24-1; clone_size: NA; j_call: TRBJ2-2; d_call: NA
cdr3_aa: CASGPGQTFYEQYF; cdr3_nt: TGTGCCAGCGGGCCTGGACAAACCTTCTACGAGCAGTACTTC; v_call: TRBV28; clone_size: once; j_call: TRBJ2-7; d_call: NA
cdr3_aa: CASSTGPGGSPLHF; cdr3_nt: TGCGCCAGCAGCACGGGACCCGGAGGTTCACCCCTCCACTTT; v_call: TRBV5-1; clone_size: NA; j_call: TRBJ1-6; d_call: NA
cdr3_aa: CASSPDASGGARETQYF; cdr3_nt: TGTGCCAGCAGCCCCGACGCTAGCGGGGGGGCTCGAGAGACCCAGTACTTC; v_call: TRBV3-1/TRBV3-2; clone_size: NA; j_call: TRBJ2-5; d_call: TRBD2
cdr3_aa: CASSLGTSGPRREDF; cdr3_nt: TGTGCCAGCAGTCTCGGGACTAGCGGGCCTAGGAGGGAGGACTTC; v_call: TRBV6-2/TRBV6-3; clone_size: NA; j_call: TRBJ2-7; d_call: TRBD2
cdr3_aa: CASSGLAGGANNEQFF; cdr3_nt: TGTGCCAGCAGCGGGCTAGCGGGGGGGGCCAACAATGAGCAGTTCTTC; v_call: TRBV3-1/TRBV3-2; clone_size: few; j_call: TRBJ2-1; d_call: TRBD2
cdr3_aa: CASSATVNTEAFF; cdr3_nt: TGTGCCAGCTCGGCGACGGTGAACACTGAAGCTTTCTTT; v_call: TRBV18; clone_size: NA; j_call: TRBJ1-1; d_call: NA
cdr3_aa: CASSFIREVYSGNTIYF; cdr3_nt: TGTGCCAGCAGTTTTATCAGGGAAGTGTACTCTGGAAACACCATATATTTT; v_call: TRBV2; clone_size: NA; j_call: TRBJ1-3; d_call: NA
cdr3_aa: CASSPGGEETQYF; cdr3_nt: TGTGCCAGCTCACCAGGGGGAGAAGAGACCCAGTACTTC; v_call: TRBV18; clone_size: NA; j_call: TRBJ2-5; d_call: NA
cdr3_aa: CASHIGPDHRSYNEQFF; cdr3_nt: TGTGCCAGCCACATCGGTCCGGACCATCGCTCCTACAATGAGCAGTTCTTC; v_call: TRBV28; clone_size: NA; j_call: TRBJ2-1; d_call: NA
cdr3_aa: CASHLEVQGLGSPLHF; cdr3_nt: TGTGCCAGCCACCTAGAGGTACAGGGCTTAGGATCACCCCTCCACTTT; v_call: TRBV2; clone_size: NA; j_call: TRBJ1-6; d_call: NA
cdr3_aa: CASSPWKDNYGYTF; cdr3_nt: TGTGCCAGTAGTCCTTGGAAAGATAACTATGGCTACACCTTC; v_call: TRBV19; clone_size: NA; j_call: TRBJ1-2; d_call: NA
cdr3_aa: CASSIGTEAFF; cdr3_nt: TGTGCCAGTAGTATAGGAACTGAAGCTTTCTTT; v_call: TRBV19; clone_size: NA; j_call: TRBJ1-1; d_call: NA
cdr3_aa: CASSRGGPQHF; cdr3_nt: TGTGCCAGCAGCCGTGGGGGGCCCCAGCATTTT; v_call: TRBV7-8; clone_size: NA; j_call: TRBJ1-5; d_call: NA
cdr3_aa: CAISESQLSSYEQYF; cdr3_nt: TGTGCCATCAGTGAGTCCCAGCTTAGCTCCTACGAGCAGTACTTC; v_call: TRBV10-3; clone_size: NA; j_call: TRBJ2-7; d_call: NA
cdr3_aa: CASSPEGGLANEKLFF; cdr3_nt: TGCGCCAGCAGCCCGGAGGGGGGGTTGGCTAATGAAAAACTGTTTTTT; v_call: TRBV5-1; clone_size: once; j_call: TRBJ1-4; d_call: NA
cdr3_aa: CASSPGRGTGPSAYEQYF; cdr3_nt: TGCGCCAGCAGCCCTGGGAGGGGGACAGGCCCGTCCGCCTACGAGCAGTACTTC; v_call: TRBV5-1; clone_size: NA; j_call: TRBJ2-7; d_call: NA
cdr3_aa: CASSPKSRLEGYTF; cdr3_nt: TGCGCCAGCAGCCCGAAATCCAGGTTGGAAGGCTACACCTTC; v_call: TRBV5-1; clone_size: NA; j_call: TRBJ1-2; d_call: NA
cdr3_aa: CASSFIEQGYYNSPLHF; cdr3_nt: TGTGCCAGCAGTTTCATAGAACAGGGGTACTATAATTCACCCCTCCACTTT; v_call: TRBV28; clone_size: NA; j_call: TRBJ1-6; d_call: TRBD1
cdr3_aa: CASSVRRGNEQFF; cdr3_nt: TGTGCCAGCAGCGTACGTAGGGGGAATGAGCAGTTCTTC; v_call: TRBV9; clone_size: NA; j_call: TRBJ2-1; d_call: NA
cdr3_aa: CASSLGQGSSYEQYF; cdr3_nt: TGTGCCAGCAGCTTAGGCCAGGGGTCCTCCTACGAGCAGTACTTC; v_call: TRBV7-2; clone_size: NA; j_call: TRBJ2-7; d_call: NA
cdr3_aa: CASSLWGGQGHQPQHF; cdr3_nt: TGTGCCAGCAGTTTATGGGGTGGGCAGGGCCATCAGCCCCAGCATTTT; v_call: TRBV27; clone_size: NA; j_call: TRBJ1-5; d_call: NA
cdr3_aa: CASSPTGGWGYTF; cdr3_nt: TGCGCCAGCAGCCCGACAGGGGGCTGGGGCTACACCTTC; v_call: TRBV4-1; clone_size: NA; j_call: TRBJ1-2; d_call: TRBD1
cdr3_aa: CASSSGRANEQFF; cdr3_nt: TGTGCCAGCAGTTCGGGCAGGGCAAATGAGCAGTTCTTC; v_call: TRBV12-3/TRBV12-4; clone_size: NA; j_call: TRBJ2-1; d_call: NA
cdr3_aa: CASSTSNEQYF; cdr3_nt: TGTGCCAGTAGTACTAGCAACGAGCAGTACTTC; v_call: TRBV19; clone_size: once; j_call: TRBJ2-7; d_call: NA
cdr3_aa: CASSLAGNGELFF; cdr3_nt: TGTGCCAGCTCACTAGCGGGAAACGGGGAGCTGTTTTTT; v_call: TRBV11-3; clone_size: NA; j_call: TRBJ2-2; d_call: TRBD2
cdr3_aa: CATSRNPGQGWANTEAFF; cdr3_nt: TGTGCCACCAGCAGAAACCCGGGACAGGGGTGGGCGAACACTGAAGCTTTCTTT; v_call: TRBV15; clone_size: NA; j_call: TRBJ1-1; d_call: TRBD1
cdr3_aa: CATGAASYEQYF; cdr3_nt: TGTGCCACTGGGGCGGCTTCCTACGAGCAGTACTTC; v_call: TRBV11-2; clone_size: NA; j_call: TRBJ2-7; d_call: NA
cdr3_aa: CASRKETNTGELFF; cdr3_nt: TGCGCCAGCAGGAAAGAAACCAACACCGGGGAGCTGTTTTTT; v_call: TRBV5-1; clone_size: NA; j_call: TRBJ2-2; d_call: NA
cdr3_aa: CASSLGLNYEQYF; cdr3_nt: TGTGCCAGCAGCCTGGGACTAAATTACGAGCAGTACTTC; v_call: TRBV3-1/TRBV3-2; clone_size: once; j_call: TRBJ2-7; d_call: TRBD2
cdr3_aa: CASSRLPGGEQYF; cdr3_nt: TGCGCCAGCAGCCGCCTGCCCGGGGGCGAGCAGTACTTC; v_call: TRBV4-3; clone_size: NA; j_call: TRBJ2-7; d_call: NA
cdr3_aa: CASSLGHLNTEAFF; cdr3_nt: TGTGCCAGCAGCTTAGGACACCTGAACACTGAAGCTTTCTTT; v_call: TRBV7-9; clone_size: NA; j_call: TRBJ1-1; d_call: NA
cdr3_aa: CASSTQGGEQYF; cdr3_nt: TGCGCCAGCAGCACACAGGGAGGGGAGCAGTACTTC; v_call: TRBV5-1; clone_size: few; j_call: TRBJ2-7; d_call: NA
cdr3_aa: CASSRGSTNEKLFF; cdr3_nt: TGTGCCAGCAGCCGGGGGTCAACTAATGAAAAACTGTTTTTT; v_call: TRBV9; clone_size: NA; j_call: TRBJ1-4; d_call: NA
cdr3_aa: CASSIALDSSSGNTIYF; cdr3_nt: TGTGCCAGTAGTATAGCCCTGGACAGTTCCTCTGGAAACACCATATATTTT; v_call: TRBV19; clone_size: NA; j_call: TRBJ1-3; d_call: NA
cdr3_aa: CASSRRDRGINQPQHF; cdr3_nt: TGTGCCAGCAGCAGGAGAGACAGGGGGATAAATCAGCCCCAGCATTTT; v_call: TRBV21-1; clone_size: NA; j_call: TRBJ1-5; d_call: NA
cdr3_aa: CASSLYRGNQPQHF; cdr3_nt: TGTGCCAGCAGTTTATACAGGGGCAATCAGCCCCAGCATTTT; v_call: TRBV28; clone_size: once; j_call: TRBJ1-5; d_call: NA
cdr3_aa: CASRWTVGSSYEQYF; cdr3_nt: TGCGCCAGCAGATGGACGGTCGGTAGCTCCTACGAGCAGTACTTC; v_call: TRBV5-1; clone_size: NA; j_call: TRBJ2-7; d_call: NA
cdr3_aa: CASSLGPESGIETQYF; cdr3_nt: TGCGCCAGCAGCTTGGGGCCGGAGTCAGGGATAGAGACCCAGTACTTC; v_call: TRBV5-1; clone_size: NA; j_call: TRBJ2-5; d_call: NA
cdr3_aa: CASSPTGGNNEQFF; cdr3_nt: TGCGCCAGCAGCCCGACAGGGGGAAACAATGAGCAGTTCTTC; v_call: TRBV4-1; clone_size: NA; j_call: TRBJ2-1; d_call: TRBD1
cdr3_aa: CASSQGSGGADTQYF; cdr3_nt: TGTGCCAGCAGCCAAGGTAGCGGGGGGGCAGATACGCAGTATTTT; v_call: TRBV4-2; clone_size: NA; j_call: TRBJ2-3; d_call: TRBD2
cdr3_aa: CASSLTGTGPGNTIYF; cdr3_nt: TGTGCCAGCAGTTTAACCGGGACAGGGCCTGGAAACACCATATATTTT; v_call: TRBV6-5; clone_size: NA; j_call: TRBJ1-3; d_call: TRBD1
cdr3_aa: CASSSWTGNSYNEQFF; cdr3_nt: TGTGCCAGCAGCTCATGGACAGGGAACTCCTACAATGAGCAGTTCTTC; v_call: TRBV9; clone_size: NA; j_call: TRBJ2-1; d_call: TRBD1
cdr3_aa: CASSRQSSGSYEQYF; cdr3_nt: TGTGCCAGCAGCCGCCAATCTAGCGGGTCCTACGAGCAGTACTTC; v_call: TRBV27; clone_size: NA; j_call: TRBJ2-7; d_call: TRBD2
cdr3_aa: CASRERDTGELFF; cdr3_nt: TGTGCCAGCAGGGAGAGGGATACCGGGGAGCTGTTTTTT; v_call: TRBV28; clone_size: NA; j_call: TRBJ2-2; d_call: NA
cdr3_aa: CASTLTGQGLGTEAFF; cdr3_nt: TGTGCCAGCACTTTGACGGGACAGGGTCTAGGCACTGAAGCTTTCTTT; v_call: TRBV28; clone_size: NA; j_call: TRBJ1-1; d_call: TRBD1
cdr3_aa: CSVDALGAGLNEQFF; cdr3_nt: TGCAGCGTTGACGCTCTCGGGGCAGGTCTAAATGAGCAGTTCTTC; v_call: TRBV29-1; clone_size: NA; j_call: TRBJ2-1; d_call: NA
cdr3_aa: CASSSLDGLNYGYTF; cdr3_nt: TGTGCCAGCAGCTCCTTGGACGGCCTTAACTATGGCTACACCTTC; v_call: TRBV7-6; clone_size: NA; j_call: TRBJ1-2; d_call: NA